Sequencing of this T cell receptor (beta chain) was carried out in a study of blood T cell repertoires in COVID-19. Study as a whole: The cDNA or gDNA used as material had been derived from T cells, B-cell-depleted T cells, or PBMCs.

The length of the CDR3 is 12 residues. Trimming left V 6 bases short and J 2 bases short, with 7 bases between. Germline values: CDR1 MDHEN, CDR2 SYDVKM. In the study's own analysis: It was from reference gene primer amplification that nucleated cell counts were estimated. Clones were sequenced by immunoSEQ multiplex PCR, and TCRdb holds only the in-frame ones, with some missing. From that table come the V and J calls and clone size; the DNA was used to work out D and trimming. The sample has 200,000 to 250,000 clones, 84% seen once. This study enrolled people aged roughly 18 to 90 from around 26 US geographic areas. The recovered donors of Cohort 3 showed two negative PCRs, clearance, or symptom resolution.

The specimen was PBMCs or T cells enriched from blood (not recorded which). This clonotype originated in a woman aged 40-49 years who had recovered from COVID-19. The genes are TRBV28 and TRBJ1-1, with D possibly TRBD1 on 5 matching bases. CDR3 region: CASRGGNTEAFF. CDR3 sequence (DNA): TGTGCCAGCAGGGGGGGAAACACTGAAGCTTTCTTT.